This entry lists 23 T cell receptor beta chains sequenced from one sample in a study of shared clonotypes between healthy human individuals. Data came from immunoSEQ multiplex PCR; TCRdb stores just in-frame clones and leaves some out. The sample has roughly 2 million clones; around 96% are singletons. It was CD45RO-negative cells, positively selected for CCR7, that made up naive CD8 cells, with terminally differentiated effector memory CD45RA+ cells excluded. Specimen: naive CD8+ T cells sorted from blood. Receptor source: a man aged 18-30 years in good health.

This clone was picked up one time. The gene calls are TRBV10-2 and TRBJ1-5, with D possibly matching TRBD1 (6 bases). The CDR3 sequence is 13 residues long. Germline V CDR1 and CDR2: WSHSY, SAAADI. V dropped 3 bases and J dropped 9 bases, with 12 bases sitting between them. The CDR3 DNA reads TGCGCCAGCAGTGATGAACAGGGTTGGCCCCAGCATTTT. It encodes CASSDEQGWPQHF.

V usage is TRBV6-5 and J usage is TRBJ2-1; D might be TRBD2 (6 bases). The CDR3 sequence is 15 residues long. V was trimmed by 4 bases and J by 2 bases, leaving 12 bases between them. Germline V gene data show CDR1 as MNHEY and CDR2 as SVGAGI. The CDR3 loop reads CASSSPGEPYNEQFF. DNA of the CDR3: TGTGCCAGCAGTTCACCGGGGGAGCCCTACAATGAGCAGTTCTTC.

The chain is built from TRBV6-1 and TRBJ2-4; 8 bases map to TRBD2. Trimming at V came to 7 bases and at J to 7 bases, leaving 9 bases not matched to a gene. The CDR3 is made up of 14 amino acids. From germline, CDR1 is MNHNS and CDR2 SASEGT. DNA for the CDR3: TGTGCCAGCACCTTATGGGGGACTAGGAACATTCAGTACTTC. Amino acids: CASTLWGTRNIQYF.

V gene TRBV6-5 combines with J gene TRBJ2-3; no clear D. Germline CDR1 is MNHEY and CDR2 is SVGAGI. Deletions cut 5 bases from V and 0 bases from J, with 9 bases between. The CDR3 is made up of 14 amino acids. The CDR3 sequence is CASSPSPSTDTQYF. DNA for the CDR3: TGTGCCAGCAGTCCCTCCCCTAGCACAGATACGCAGTATTTT.

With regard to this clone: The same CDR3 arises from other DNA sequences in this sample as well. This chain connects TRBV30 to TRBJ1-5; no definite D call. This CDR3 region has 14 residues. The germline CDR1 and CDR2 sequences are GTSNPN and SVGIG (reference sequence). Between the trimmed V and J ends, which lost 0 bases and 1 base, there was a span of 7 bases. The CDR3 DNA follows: TGTGCCTGGAGTGTTACGGGAAGCAATCAGCCCCAGCATTTT. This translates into CAWSVTGSNQPQHF.

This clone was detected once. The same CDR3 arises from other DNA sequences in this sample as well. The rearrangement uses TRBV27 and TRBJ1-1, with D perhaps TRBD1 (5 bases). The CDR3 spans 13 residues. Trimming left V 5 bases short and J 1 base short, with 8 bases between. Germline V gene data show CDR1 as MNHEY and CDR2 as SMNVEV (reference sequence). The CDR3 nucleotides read TGTGCCAGCAGTCCACAGGAGAACACTGAAGCTTTCTTT. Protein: CASSPQENTEAFF.

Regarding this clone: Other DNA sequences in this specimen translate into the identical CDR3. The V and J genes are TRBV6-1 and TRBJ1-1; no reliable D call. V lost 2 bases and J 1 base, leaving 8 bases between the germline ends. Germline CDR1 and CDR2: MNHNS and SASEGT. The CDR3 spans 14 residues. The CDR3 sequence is CASSEYGGNTEAFF. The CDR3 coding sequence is TGTGCCAGCAGTGAATACGGAGGGAACACTGAAGCTTTCTTT.

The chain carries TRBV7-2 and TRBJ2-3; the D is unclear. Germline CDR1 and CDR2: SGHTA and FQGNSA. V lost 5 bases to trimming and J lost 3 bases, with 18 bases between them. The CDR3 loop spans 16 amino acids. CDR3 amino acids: CASSPSVGVGTDTQYF. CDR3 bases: TGTGCCAGCAGCCCAAGTGTTGGGGTGGGGACAGATACGCAGTATTTT.

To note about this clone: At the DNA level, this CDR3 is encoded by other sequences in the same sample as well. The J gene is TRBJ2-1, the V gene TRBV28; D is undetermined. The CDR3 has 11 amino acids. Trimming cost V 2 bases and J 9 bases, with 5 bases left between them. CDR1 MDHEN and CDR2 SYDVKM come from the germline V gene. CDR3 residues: CASSLGGEQFF. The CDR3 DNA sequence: TGTGCCAGCAGTTTAGGTGGTGAGCAGTTCTTC.

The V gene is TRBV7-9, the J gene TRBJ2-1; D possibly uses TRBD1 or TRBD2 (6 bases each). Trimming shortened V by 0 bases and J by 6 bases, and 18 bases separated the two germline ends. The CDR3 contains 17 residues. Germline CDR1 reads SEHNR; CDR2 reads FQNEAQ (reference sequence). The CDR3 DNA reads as TGTGCCAGCAGCTTAGCGCTGGGGGGCGTGATGAGCAATGAGCAGTTCTTC. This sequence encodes CASSLALGGVMSNEQFF. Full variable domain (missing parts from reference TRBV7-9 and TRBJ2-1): DTGVSQNPRHKITKRGQNVTFRCDPISEHNRLYWYRQTLGQGPEFLTYFQNEAQLEKSRLLSDRFSAERPKGSFSTLEIQRTEQGDSAMYLCASSLALGGVMSNEQFFGPGTRLTVL.

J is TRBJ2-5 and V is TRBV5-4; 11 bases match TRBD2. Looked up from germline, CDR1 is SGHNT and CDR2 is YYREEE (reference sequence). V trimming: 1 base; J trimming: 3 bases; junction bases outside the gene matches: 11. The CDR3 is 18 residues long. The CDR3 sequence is CASSLWGRGLAEEETQYF. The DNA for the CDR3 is TGTGCCAGCAGCTTGTGGGGCCGGGGACTAGCGGAGGAAGAGACCCAGTACTTC.

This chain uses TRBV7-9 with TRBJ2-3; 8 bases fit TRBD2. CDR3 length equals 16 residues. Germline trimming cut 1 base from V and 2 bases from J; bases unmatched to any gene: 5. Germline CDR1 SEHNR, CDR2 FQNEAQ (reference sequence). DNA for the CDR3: TGTGCCAGCAGCTTAGGACTAGCGAAATCCACAGATACGCAGTATTTT. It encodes CASSLGLAKSTDTQYF.

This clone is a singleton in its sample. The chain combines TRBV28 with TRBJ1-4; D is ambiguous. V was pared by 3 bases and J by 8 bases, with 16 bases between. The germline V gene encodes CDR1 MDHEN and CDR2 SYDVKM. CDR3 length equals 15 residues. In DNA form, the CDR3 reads TGTGCCAGCAGTTTGGGTGTCCGGGGTGGGGAAAAACTGTTTTTT. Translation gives CASSLGVRGGEKLFF. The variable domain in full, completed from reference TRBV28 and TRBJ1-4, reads DVKVTQSSRYLVKRTGEKVFLECVQDMDHENMFWYRQDPGLGLRLIYFSYDVKMKEKGDIPEGYSVSREKKERFSLILESASTNQTSMYLCASSLGVRGGEKLFFGSGTQLSVL.

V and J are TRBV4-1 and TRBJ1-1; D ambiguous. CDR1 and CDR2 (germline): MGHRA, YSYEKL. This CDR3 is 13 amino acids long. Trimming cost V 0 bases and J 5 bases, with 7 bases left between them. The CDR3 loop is CASSQDQRTEAFF. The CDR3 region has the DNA TGCGCCAGCAGCCAAGATCAAAGGACTGAAGCTTTCTTT.

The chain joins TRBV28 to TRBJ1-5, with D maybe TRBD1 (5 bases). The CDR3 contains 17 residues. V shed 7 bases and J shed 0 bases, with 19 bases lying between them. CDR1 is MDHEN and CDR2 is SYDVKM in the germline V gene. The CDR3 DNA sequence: TGTGCCAGCACCTGGGGCACCCGGACCTATAGCAATCAGCCCCAGCATTTT. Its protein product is CASTWGTRTYSNQPQHF.

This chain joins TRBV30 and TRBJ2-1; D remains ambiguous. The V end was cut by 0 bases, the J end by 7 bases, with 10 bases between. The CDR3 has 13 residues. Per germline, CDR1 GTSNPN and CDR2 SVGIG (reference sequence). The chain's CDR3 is CAWSVSNLNEQFF. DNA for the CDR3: TGTGCCTGGAGTGTAAGTAACCTAAATGAGCAGTTCTTC.

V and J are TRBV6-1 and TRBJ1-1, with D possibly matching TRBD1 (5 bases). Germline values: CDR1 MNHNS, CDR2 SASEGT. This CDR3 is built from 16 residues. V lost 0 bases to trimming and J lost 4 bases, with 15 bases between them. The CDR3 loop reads CASSEALLGGTTEAFF. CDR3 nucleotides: TGTGCCAGCAGTGAAGCTTTATTGGGGGGGACCACTGAAGCTTTCTTT.

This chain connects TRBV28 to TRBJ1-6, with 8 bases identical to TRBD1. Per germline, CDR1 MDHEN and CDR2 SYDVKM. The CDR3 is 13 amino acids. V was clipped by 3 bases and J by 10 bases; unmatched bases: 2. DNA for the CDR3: TGTGCCAGCAGTTTCAGGGGGCCATCACCCCTCCACTTT. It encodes CASSFRGPSPLHF.

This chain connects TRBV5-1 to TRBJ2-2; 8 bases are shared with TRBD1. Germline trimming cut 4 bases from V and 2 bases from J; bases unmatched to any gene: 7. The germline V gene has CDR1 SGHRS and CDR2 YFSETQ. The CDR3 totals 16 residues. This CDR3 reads CASSAWTGLNTGELFF. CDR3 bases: TGCGCCAGCAGCGCGTGGACAGGGCTAAACACCGGGGAGCTGTTTTTT.

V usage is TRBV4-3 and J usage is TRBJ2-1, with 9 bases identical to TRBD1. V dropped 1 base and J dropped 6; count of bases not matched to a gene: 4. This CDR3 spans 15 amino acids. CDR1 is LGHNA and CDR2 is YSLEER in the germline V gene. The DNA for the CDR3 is TGCGCCAGCAGCCAAGGGACAGGGGATTTCAATGAGCAGTTCTTC. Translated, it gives CASSQGTGDFNEQFF.

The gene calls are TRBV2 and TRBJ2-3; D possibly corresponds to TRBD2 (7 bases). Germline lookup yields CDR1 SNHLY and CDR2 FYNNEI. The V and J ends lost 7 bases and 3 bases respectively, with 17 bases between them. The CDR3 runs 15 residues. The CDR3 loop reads CASNERGAGTDTQYF. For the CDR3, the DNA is TGTGCCAGCAACGAACGGGGGGCCGGAACAGATACGCAGTATTTT.

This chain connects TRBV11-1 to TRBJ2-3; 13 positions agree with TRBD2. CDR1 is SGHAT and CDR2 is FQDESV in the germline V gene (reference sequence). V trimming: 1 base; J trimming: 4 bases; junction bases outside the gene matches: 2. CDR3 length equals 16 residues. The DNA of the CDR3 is TGTGCCAGCAGCTTAGTGACTAGCGGGGGGCCAGATACGCAGTATTTT. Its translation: CASSLVTSGGPDTQYF.

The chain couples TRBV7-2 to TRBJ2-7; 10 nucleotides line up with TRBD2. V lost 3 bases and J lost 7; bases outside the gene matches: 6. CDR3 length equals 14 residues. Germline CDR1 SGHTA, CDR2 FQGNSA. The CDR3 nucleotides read TGTGCCAGCAGCTTCCTAGCGGGAGTTCAAGAGCAGTACTTC. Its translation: CASSFLAGVQEQYF.